This T cell receptor beta chain was captured in a study of shared clonotypes between healthy human individuals (TCRdb year 2020). Regarding the complete study: The cohort included three men and two women between 18 and 49 years of age. Per donor, leukapheresis produced somewhere between about 0.8 and 9 billion PBMCs. To increase sequencing depth and limit assay-specific biases, TCR repertoire library preparation and sequencing were carried out by different laboratories using diverse techniques. To estimate repertoire size and how much clonotypes are shared between individuals, the study performed deep sequencing of blood TCR repertoires from 4 to 6 healthy adults. Per donor, three plates each were used for CD4 naive and CD4 memory, two for CD8 naive, and one for CD8 memory.

The investigation overall reported the following: Only blood was sampled, and tissue TCR repertoires likely differ from those in blood. Based on pairwise subsampling, the degree of clonotype sharing among donors was expected to be affected by sequencing depth. Rarefaction of sorted-subset datasets indicated incomplete sequencing despite the large sequencing depth. Because the study included a small number of donors, the genetic and exposure-history diversity represented was limited. Naive subsets generally had larger estimated clonotype richness than memory subsets. Compared with non-shared clonotypes, clonotypes shared by all four sorted-subset donors had higher generation probabilities. Sharing across a few donors was observed for roughly 5% of naive CD4, over 3% of naive CD8, 2% to 2.5% of memory CD4, and 0.4% of memory CD8 clonotypes.

TCR CDR3 regions were amplified from genomic DNA by multiplex PCR using the deep immunoSEQ assay. For each cell subset, the extracted genomic DNA was distributed evenly across all wells of several immunoSEQ 96-well plates, and each plate served as one replicate. For sorted subsets, approximately 190 ng genomic DNA, equal to tens of thousands of T cell genomes, was loaded into each replicate PCR. Purified libraries were quantified with a Qubit 3.0 fluorometer, sized on a Bioanalyzer 2100, and re-quantified with the KAPA Library Quantification kit. Every immunoSEQ 96-well plate was sequenced on a dedicated single-read 150-cycle Illumina NextSeq 550 flow cell. On the authors' methods: The immunoSEQ output contained only junctional sequences without quality scores, so filtering could not match that applied to full-length reads. To assign V/J genes and CDR3, sequences were annotated using PyIR, a Python wrapper for IgBLAST v1.9, with IMGT germline references. Any read was removed if the V/J assignment was weak (E-value above 1e-6), the CDR3 was missing, or the read contained stop codons, out-of-frame junctions, or ambiguous translated residues. V3J clonotypes were defined as sequences sharing the same inferred V gene, J gene, and CDR3 amino acid sequence. Percentage overlap between repertoires was computed as shared unique clonotypes divided by the size of the smaller repertoire. RTK rarefaction, the Chao1 estimator, and Recon v2.1 estimates of unobserved clonotypes were used to assess repertoire richness. Generation probabilities were computed with OLGA for all TCRbeta clonotypes obtained by the gDNA method from four donors. TCRdb carries this immuneACCESS record with in-frame sequences only. Its versions omit some clonotypes, under half of them owing to an unresolved V gene in the studies checked, with the rest unexplained. V, J and clone size reflect that table, while D and trimming were determined from the DNA. The sample contains approximately 1,000,000 clones, 75% to 80% of them found a single time. The top ten clonotypes cover approximately 0.52% of the sample.

CDR1 MGHDK and CDR2 SYGVNS are derived from the germline V gene. The CDR3 covers 13 residues, taking in both the cysteine and the phenylalanine. Only the CDR3 DNA stays, 39 bases, in frame from base 1. Trimming takes 6 bases from V and 3 bases from J, and the germline ends sit 12 bases apart. As regards this clone: Its antigen is still unknown. No base quality values were provided; no much bigger clone lies one nucleotide off.

Healthy HIV-negative adults with no recently reported acute infections or vaccinations were included as donors. All donors were Caucasian adults living in Nashville, Tennessee, USA. CD4+ T cells were enriched by magnetic negative selection, after which naive cells were positively selected on CD45RA and the negative fraction was taken as the memory subset. Blood was collected by leukapheresis, and PBMCs were isolated by Ficoll-Histopaque density gradient centrifugation and then cryopreserved in liquid nitrogen vapor phase. Purity and quantity of every magnetically sorted T cell population were checked by analytical flow cytometry. From each sorted fraction, genomic DNA was isolated and quantified by UV absorbance on a Nanodrop 2000c.

The sequenced sample was memory CD4+ T cells from PBMCs. Interpreted using the paper, the cell subset or site label stands for: CD45RA-negative fraction. This clonotype was sampled from a man in his late teens or twenties in good health. Some clones in this sample may be carry-over from other donors' samples. The rearrangement joined TRBV25-1 to TRBJ2-7; the D segment might be TRBD1 or TRBD2, since each matches 5 bases. The CDR3 region has the sequence CASRLGANYEQYF. The nucleotides read TGTGCCAGCAGGCTCGGGGCAAACTACGAGCAGTACTTC.